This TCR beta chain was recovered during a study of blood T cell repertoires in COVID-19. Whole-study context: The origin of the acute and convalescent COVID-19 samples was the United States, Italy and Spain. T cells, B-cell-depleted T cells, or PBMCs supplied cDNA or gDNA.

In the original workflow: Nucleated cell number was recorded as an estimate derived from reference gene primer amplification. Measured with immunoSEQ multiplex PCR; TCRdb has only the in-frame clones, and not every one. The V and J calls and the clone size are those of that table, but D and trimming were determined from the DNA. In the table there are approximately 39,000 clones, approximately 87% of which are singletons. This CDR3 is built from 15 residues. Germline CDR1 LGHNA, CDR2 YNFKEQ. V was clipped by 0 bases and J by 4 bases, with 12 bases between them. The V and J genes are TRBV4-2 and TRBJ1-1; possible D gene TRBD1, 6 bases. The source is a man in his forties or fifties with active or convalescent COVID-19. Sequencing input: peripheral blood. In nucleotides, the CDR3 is TGTGCCAGCAGCCAAGACCGGGGGGGCGGCACTGAAGCTTTCTTT. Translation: CASSQDRGGGTEAFF.